The source of this TCR beta chain is a study of long-term antiretroviral therapy in people with HIV. General observations from the study: Clonotypes expanded prior to ART showed repertoire dominance at all sampled time points.

The V and J ends lost 3 bases and 4 bases respectively, with 15 bases between them. Germline V gene data show CDR1 as LGHNA and CDR2 as YSLEER. This CDR3 comprises 16 residues. With survey level as its setting, the immunoSEQ assay was v3.0. TCRdb's copy holds only in-frame clones and misses some; the assay was immunoSEQ multiplex PCR. The sample includes about 25,000 clones, about 76% of them seen just once. By share of the sample, this clone is medium-sized. Its antigen is unidentified. The chain combines TRBV4-3 with TRBJ1-4; perhaps TRBD1 as D (5 bases). This receptor was identified in a woman under 30 with HIV. The source was unsorted PBMCs, collected at the start of antiretroviral therapy, before treatment. As DNA, the CDR3 is TGCGCCAGCAGCCAGAAGGTGGGGCTGGTTAATGAAAAACTGTTTTTT. It translates to CASSQKVGLVNEKLFF.